This T cell receptor (beta chain) was identified in a study of T cells in Graves' hyperthyroidism and ophthalmopathy. Study results and caveats: A median 6.5 months before onset, the model predicted ophthalmopathy.

This clonotype was recorded a few times. The antigen is unknown. Trimming took 0 bases from V and 5 from J, leaving 14 bases between them. CDR1 is SGHTA and CDR2 is FQGTGA in the germline V gene. The CDR3 consists of 15 residues. PBMCs were collected from a roughly 10 ml volume of fresh peripheral blood. There were TCR beta CDR3 regions amplified from RNA transcripts. The TCR CDR3 was amplified in a first-round RT-PCR using the HTBI primer set. TCRdb reprocessed the multiplex PCR reads via MiXCR and lists one record per CDR3 protein. Of roughly 500,000 distinct CDR3 sequences listed, around a fifth are singletons.

This chain connects TRBV7-3 to TRBJ2-7, with a tentative D call TRBD1 (5 bases). Sequencing used blood. The TCR comes from an older woman with Graves' ophthalmopathy. The CDR3 reads CASSLTGAGWNEQYF. CDR3 bases: TGTGCCAGCAGCTTAACAGGGGCAGGGTGGAACGAGCAGTACTTC.